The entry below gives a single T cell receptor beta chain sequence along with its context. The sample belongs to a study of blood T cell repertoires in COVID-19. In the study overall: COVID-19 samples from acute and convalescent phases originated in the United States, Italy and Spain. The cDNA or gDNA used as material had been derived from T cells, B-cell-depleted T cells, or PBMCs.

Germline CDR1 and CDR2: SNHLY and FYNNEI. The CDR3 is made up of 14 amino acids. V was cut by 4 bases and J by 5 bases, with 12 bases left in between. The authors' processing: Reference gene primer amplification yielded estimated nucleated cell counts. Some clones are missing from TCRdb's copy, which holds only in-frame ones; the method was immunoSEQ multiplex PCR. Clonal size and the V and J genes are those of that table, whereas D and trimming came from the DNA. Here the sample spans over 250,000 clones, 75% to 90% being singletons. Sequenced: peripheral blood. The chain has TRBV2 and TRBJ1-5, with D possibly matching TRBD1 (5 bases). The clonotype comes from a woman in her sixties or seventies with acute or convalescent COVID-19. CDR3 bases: TGTGCCAGCAGTGGTCAGGGCCCCCATCAGCCCCAGCATTTT. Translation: CASSGQGPHQPQHF. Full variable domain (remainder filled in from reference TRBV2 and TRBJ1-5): EPEVTQTPSHQVTQMGQEVILRCVPISNHLYFYWYRQILGQKVEFLVSFYNNEISEKSEIFDDQFSVERPDGSNFTLKIRSTKLEDSAMYFCASSGQGPHQPQHFGDGTRLSIL.